This TCR beta chain was identified during a study of blood T cell repertoires in COVID-19. Looked up from germline, CDR1 is WSHSY and CDR2 is SAAADI. The CDR3 sequence is 15 residues long. Trimming removed 5 bases from V and 8 bases from J; junction bases left unmatched: 10. Study processing details: Reference gene primer amplification gave estimated nucleated cell counts. This table comes from immunoSEQ multiplex PCR, and its TCRdb copy is limited to in-frame clones, with some not included. The D gene and trimming were derived from the DNA, and the V and J assignments and clone size from that table. The data contain over 40,000 clones, about 90% of them seen just once; the ten biggest clones take up around 6%.

The sequenced sample was peripheral blood. V and J are TRBV10-2 and TRBJ2-1; 9 bases agree with TRBD2. This TCR was recovered from a man aged 70 or older with active COVID-19. The CDR3 DNA reads TGCGCCAGCAGTTCGAGCGGGGGCGGGAGGGATGAGCAGTTCTTC. Translated, it gives CASSSSGGGRDEQFF.